This T cell receptor beta chain was identified in a study of cytomegalovirus exposure and HLA in healthy donors. Study-level points and caveats: Clusters of TCRs from the first cohort tended to co-occur in the roughly 120 validation repertoires (as a later analysis found).

CDR3 length equals 15 residues. Trimming removed 5 bases from V and 2 bases from J; junction bases left unmatched: 9. Germline CDR1 SGHVS, CDR2 FQNEAQ. Profiling relied on immunoSEQ multiplex PCR, and the TCRdb table lists in-frame clones only, not all of them. The sample contains about 82,000 clones, around 94% of which appear only once. In regard to this clone: Its antigen is undetermined.

This TCR was recovered from a man aged 18-30 years in good health and CMV-seronegative. The chain joins TRBV7-8 to TRBJ2-7; TRBD1 matches at 7 bases. Source material: PBMCs. For the CDR3, the DNA is TGTGCCAGCAGCCACCGGACCGACAGGGCCTACGAGCAGTACTTC. Protein product: CASSHRTDRAYEQYF.